These 18 T cell receptor beta chains share one sample of origin, sequenced in a study of blood T cell repertoires in COVID-19. Sequencing used immunoSEQ multiplex PCR; TCRdb keeps in-frame clones, though not all of them. The sample yields approximately 460,000 clones, approximately 92% seen once. Sequenced material: peripheral blood. These receptors came from a man younger than 35 with COVID-19, enrolled during active disease.

This chain links TRBV5-6 with TRBJ2-1; no reliable D call. This CDR3 comprises 14 residues. Per the germline V gene, CDR1 is SGHDT and CDR2 is YYEEEE. V lost 2 bases, J lost 4 bases, and 10 bases lay in between. CDR3 protein: CASSFLTEYNEQFF. The CDR3, as DNA: TGTGCCAGCAGCTTTTTAACAGAGTACAATGAGCAGTTCTTC. Variable domain in full (rest from reference TRBV5-6 and TRBJ2-1): DAGVTQSPTHLIKTRGQQVTLRCSPKSGHDTVSWYQQALGQGPQFIFQYYEEEERQRGNFPDRFSGHQFPNYSSELNVNALLLGDSALYLCASSFLTEYNEQFFGPGTRLTVL.

The rearrangement links TRBV7-6 to TRBJ2-7; the match to TRBD1 covers 9 bases. After removal of 2 bases from V and 2 bases from J, the junction contained 4 bases not matched to a gene. Germline CDR1 SGHVS, CDR2 FNYEAQ. The CDR3 runs 15 residues. CDR3 protein: CASSLSTGGAYEQYF. The CDR3 region has the DNA TGTGCCAGCAGCTTATCGACAGGGGGAGCCTACGAGCAGTACTTC.

For the CDR3, the DNA is TGTGCCAGCAGACAGGGGAGCGGAAACACCATATATTTT. Its translation: CASRQGSGNTIYF. The chain is built from TRBV6-5 and TRBJ1-3, with TRBD1 matching over 7 bases. This CDR3 region has 13 residues. With 6 bases clipped from V and 4 bases from J, the junction kept 3 bases outside the gene matches. Germline V gene lookup returns CDR1 MNHEY and CDR2 SVGAGI.

The chain carries TRBV5-8 and TRBJ2-5; 7 positions agree with TRBD1. Looked up from germline, CDR1 is SGHTS and CDR2 is YDEGEE. The CDR3 extends over 15 amino acids. The V segment lost 0 bases and the J segment 2 bases; nucleotides outside the gene matches: 4. This CDR3 reads CASSLGGGVQETQYF. CDR3 nucleotides: TGTGCCAGCAGCTTGGGAGGGGGCGTACAAGAGACCCAGTACTTC.

This chain uses TRBV5-1 with TRBJ2-7; a weak D match, TRBD2 (5 bases). Looked up from germline, CDR1 is SGHRS and CDR2 is YFSETQ. Between the trimmed V and J ends, which lost 1 base and 4 bases, there was a span of 18 bases. The CDR3 is 16 amino acids. The CDR3: CASSLSTPAEGYEQYF. CDR3 bases: TGCGCCAGCAGCTTGTCGACACCGGCCGAGGGTTACGAGCAGTACTTC.

The chain is built from TRBV7-2 and TRBJ2-3, with no clear D. This CDR3 is 16 amino acids long. Germline V gene lookup returns CDR1 SGHTA and CDR2 FQGNSA. Trimming cost V 5 bases and J 1 base, with 16 bases left between them. This chain's CDR3 is CASSPQSGLRTDTQYF. In nucleotides, the CDR3 is TGTGCCAGCAGCCCCCAATCCGGGTTGCGCACAGATACGCAGTATTTT.

This clone has a single count. The J gene is TRBJ2-7, the V gene TRBV3-1 (or the pseudogene TRBV3-2), with a weak D call TRBD1 (5 bases). V lost 2 bases, J lost 3 bases, and 11 bases lay in between. The CDR3 runs 14 residues. CDR1 is LGHDT, CDR2 YNNKEL, per germline (reference sequence). This CDR3 is CASSQQGFLYEQYF. CDR3 nucleotides: TGTGCCAGCAGCCAACAGGGTTTCCTCTACGAGCAGTACTTC.

This clone was seen only once. V usage is TRBV7-3 and J usage is TRBJ2-1, with a weak D call TRBD2 (6 bases). V was clipped by 5 bases and J by 7 bases, with 12 bases between them. Germline V gene data show CDR1 as SGHTA and CDR2 as FQGTGA. CDR3 length: 13 amino acids. Written as DNA, the CDR3 is TGTGCCAGCAGCAACCGCCGGGGGAATGAGCAGTTCTTC. Translating it yields CASSNRRGNEQFF.

This chain uses TRBV6-6 with TRBJ2-7, with unresolved D. Trimming removed 2 bases from V and 4 bases from J, with 9 bases in between. Germline values: CDR1 MNHNY, CDR2 SVGAGI (reference sequence). CDR3 length: 13 amino acids. In DNA form, the CDR3 reads TGTGCCAGCAGTTACGGTGGGCGATACGAGCAGTACTTC. As protein: CASSYGGRYEQYF.

The V gene is TRBV3-1 (or the pseudogene TRBV3-2), the J gene TRBJ2-1; D is uncertain. The CDR3 has 14 amino acids. Germline V gene lookup returns CDR1 LGHDT and CDR2 YNNKEL (reference sequence). The ends were cut back, 1 base at V and 4 bases at J, with 8 bases in the middle. CDR3: CASSQARDYNEQFF. Here the CDR3 DNA reads TGTGCCAGCAGCCAAGCCCGAGATTACAATGAGCAGTTCTTC.

The genes are TRBV5-1 and TRBJ2-1, with a possible D match to TRBD1 (5 bases). V lost 3 bases and J 3 bases, leaving 13 bases between the germline ends. Germline CDR1 SGHRS, CDR2 YFSETQ. CDR3 length: 15 residues. The CDR3 reads CASSSGHMGYNEQFF. CDR3 DNA: TGCGCCAGCAGCTCCGGACACATGGGCTACAATGAGCAGTTCTTC.

The chain recombines TRBV7-3 with TRBJ1-6; D remains ambiguous. Trimming removed 4 bases from V and 10 bases from J, with 11 bases in between. Germline values: CDR1 SGHTA, CDR2 FQGTGA. The CDR3 totals 13 residues. CDR3 residues: CASSSGRKSPLHF. CDR3 in DNA: TGTGCCAGCAGCTCCGGTCGAAAATCACCCCTCCACTTT. Full variable domain (remainder filled in from reference TRBV7-3 and TRBJ1-6): GAGVSQTPSNKVTEKGKYVELRCDPISGHTALYWYRQSLGQGPEFLIYFQGTGAADDSGLPNDRFFAVRPEGSVSTLKIQRTERGDSAVYLCASSSGRKSPLHFGNGTRLTVT.

CDR3 in amino acids: CASSLNGLAGGPDEQYF. CDR3 coding DNA: TGTGCCAGCAGCTTAAATGGACTAGCGGGAGGGCCCGACGAGCAGTACTTC. The J gene is TRBJ2-7, the V gene TRBV11-2, with 15 bases lining up with TRBD2. CDR1 is SGHAT, CDR2 FQNNGV, per germline. The CDR3 runs to 17 residues. V gave up 2 bases and J gave up 5 bases; unmatched junction bases: 7.

The chain uses TRBV5-1 and TRBJ2-1, with D possibly TRBD1 on 6 matching bases. Trimming removed 8 bases from V and 9 bases from J, with 15 bases in between. The CDR3 is made up of 12 amino acids. The V gene's germline CDR1 is SGHRS and CDR2 YFSETQ. CDR3 in amino acids: CASGGRVGEQFF. CDR3 nucleotides: TGCGCCAGTGGGGGCAGGGTCGGTGAGCAGTTCTTC.

This rearrangement joins TRBV30 to TRBJ1-5; perhaps TRBD1 as D (6 bases). CDR1 is GTSNPN and CDR2 is SVGIG in the germline V gene (reference sequence). Trimming left V 8 bases short and J 1 base short, with 15 bases between. CDR3 length equals 14 residues. CDR3 region: CAALTQGSNQPQHF. The CDR3 nucleotides read TGTGCCGCACTAACGCAGGGGAGCAATCAGCCCCAGCATTTT.

The chain recombines TRBV24-1 with TRBJ2-1; D not certain. CDR3 size: 13 residues. CDR1 and CDR2 (germline): KGHDR, SFDVKD. Trimming shortened V by 4 bases and J by 2 bases, and 5 bases separated the two germline ends. CDR3 region: CATSEQAYNEQFF. The CDR3 nucleotides read TGTGCCACCAGTGAACAAGCCTACAATGAGCAGTTCTTC.

The CDR3 DNA follows: TGTGCCAGCAGAGAAGGACAGGGGTTCAATGAGCAGTTCTTC. This translates into CASREGQGFNEQFF. V and J are TRBV27 and TRBJ2-1; 9 nucleotides line up with TRBD1. CDR3 size: 14 residues. Per the germline V gene, CDR1 is MNHEY and CDR2 is SMNVEV (reference sequence). V shed 6 bases, J shed 6 bases, and the junction held 6 bases outside the gene matches.

The DNA for the CDR3 is TGCGCCAGCAGCCGCGGCGTTAACTATGGCTACACCTTC. Encoded protein: CASSRGVNYGYTF. The chain recombines TRBV10-1 with TRBJ1-2; D is undetermined. The CDR3 spans 13 residues. Germline lookup yields CDR1 WNHNN and CDR2 SYGVQD (reference sequence). Trimming removed 6 bases at V and 1 base at J, with 9 bases between.